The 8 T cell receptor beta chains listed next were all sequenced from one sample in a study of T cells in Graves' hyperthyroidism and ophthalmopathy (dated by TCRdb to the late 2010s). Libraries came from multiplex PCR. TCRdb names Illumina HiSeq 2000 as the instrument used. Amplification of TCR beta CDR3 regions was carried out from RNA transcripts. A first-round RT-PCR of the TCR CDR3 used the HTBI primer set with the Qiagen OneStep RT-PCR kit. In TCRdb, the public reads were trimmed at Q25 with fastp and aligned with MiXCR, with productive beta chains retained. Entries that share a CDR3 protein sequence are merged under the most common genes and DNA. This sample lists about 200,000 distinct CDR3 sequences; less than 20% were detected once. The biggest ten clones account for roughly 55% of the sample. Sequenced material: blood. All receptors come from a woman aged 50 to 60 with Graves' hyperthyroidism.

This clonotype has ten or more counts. As DNA, the CDR3 is TGTGCCAGCACGGGGCACATGAACACTGAAGCTTTCTTT. It specifies CASTGHMNTEAFF. The rearrangement joins TRBV6-1 to TRBJ1-1; the D gene is possibly TRBD1 (5 bases). CDR1 is MNHNS and CDR2 is SASEGT in the germline V gene. Trimming took off 7 bases at V and 0 bases at J, with 9 bases between the two ends. This CDR3 is built from 13 residues.

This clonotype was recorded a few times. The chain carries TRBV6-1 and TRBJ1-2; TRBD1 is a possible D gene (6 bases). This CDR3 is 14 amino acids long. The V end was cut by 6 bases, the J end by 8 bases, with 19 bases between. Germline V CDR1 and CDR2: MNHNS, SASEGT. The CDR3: CASSRGQTYGGYTF. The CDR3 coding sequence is TGTGCCAGCAGCAGAGGACAGACCTATGGAGGCTACACCTTC.

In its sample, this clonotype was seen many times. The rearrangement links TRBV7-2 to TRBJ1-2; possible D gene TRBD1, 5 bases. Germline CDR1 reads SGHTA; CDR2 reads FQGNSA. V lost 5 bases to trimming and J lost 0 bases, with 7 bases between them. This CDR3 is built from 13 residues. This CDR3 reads CASSRGPNYGYTF. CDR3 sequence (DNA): TGTGCCAGCAGCCGGGGACCTAACTATGGCTACACCTTC.

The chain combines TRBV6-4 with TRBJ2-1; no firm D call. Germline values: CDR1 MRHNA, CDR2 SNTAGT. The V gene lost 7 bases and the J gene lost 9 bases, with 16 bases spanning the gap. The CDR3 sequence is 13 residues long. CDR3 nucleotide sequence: TGTGCCAGCACCCCTTCTGAGGATTGTGAGCAGTTCTTC. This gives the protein CASTPSEDCEQFF.

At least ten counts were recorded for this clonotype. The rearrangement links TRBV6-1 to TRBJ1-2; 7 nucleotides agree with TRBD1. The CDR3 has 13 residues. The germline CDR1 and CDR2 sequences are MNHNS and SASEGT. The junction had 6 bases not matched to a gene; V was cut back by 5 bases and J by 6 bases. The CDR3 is CASSSGTAHGYTF. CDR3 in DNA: TGTGCCAGCAGTTCCGGGACAGCGCATGGCTACACCTTC.

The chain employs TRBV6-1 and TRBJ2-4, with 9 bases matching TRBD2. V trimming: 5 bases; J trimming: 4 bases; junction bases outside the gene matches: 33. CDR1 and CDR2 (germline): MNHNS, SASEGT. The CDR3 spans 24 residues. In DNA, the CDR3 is TGTGCCAGCAGTTATTTGGGGGGTGGGACTAGCAGAGGGCCACAGCCCCAACCGAAAAACATTCAGTACTTC. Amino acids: CASSYLGGGTSRGPQPQPKNIQYF.

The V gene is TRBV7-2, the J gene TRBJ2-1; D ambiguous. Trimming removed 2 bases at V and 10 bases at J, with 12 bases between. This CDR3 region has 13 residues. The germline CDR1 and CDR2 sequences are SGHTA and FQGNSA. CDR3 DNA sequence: TGTGCCAGCAGCTTATCTAATTATGGGGAGCAGTTCTTC. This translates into CASSLSNYGEQFF. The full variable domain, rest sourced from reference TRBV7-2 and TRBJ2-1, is GAGVSQSPSNKVTEKGKDVELRCDPISGHTALYWYRQSLGQGLEFLIYFQGNSAPDKSGLPSDRFSAERTGGSVSTLTIQRTQQEDSAVYLCASSLSNYGEQFFGPGTRLTVL.

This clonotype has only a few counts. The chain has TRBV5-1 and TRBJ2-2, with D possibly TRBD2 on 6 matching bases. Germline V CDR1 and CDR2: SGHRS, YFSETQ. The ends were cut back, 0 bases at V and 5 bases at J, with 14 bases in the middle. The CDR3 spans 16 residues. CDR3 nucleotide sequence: TGCGCCAGCAGCTTGGGGCGGTTAGCGGTGACCGGGGAGCTGTTTTTT. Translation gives CASSLGRLAVTGELFF.